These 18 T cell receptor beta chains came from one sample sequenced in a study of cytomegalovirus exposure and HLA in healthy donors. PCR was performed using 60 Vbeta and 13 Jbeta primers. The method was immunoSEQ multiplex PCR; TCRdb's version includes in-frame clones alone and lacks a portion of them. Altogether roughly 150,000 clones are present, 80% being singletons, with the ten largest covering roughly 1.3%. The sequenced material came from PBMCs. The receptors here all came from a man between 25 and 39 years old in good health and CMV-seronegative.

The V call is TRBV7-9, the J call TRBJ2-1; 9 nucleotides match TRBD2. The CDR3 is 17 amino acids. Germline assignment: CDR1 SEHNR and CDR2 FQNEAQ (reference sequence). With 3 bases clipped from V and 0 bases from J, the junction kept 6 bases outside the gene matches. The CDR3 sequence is CASSFGGGRASYNEQFF. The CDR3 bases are TGTGCCAGCAGCTTCGGGGGCGGGAGGGCCTCCTACAATGAGCAGTTCTTC. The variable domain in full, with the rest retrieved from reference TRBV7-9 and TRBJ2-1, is DTGVSQNPRHKITKRGQNVTFRCDPISEHNRLYWYRQTLGQGPEFLTYFQNEAQLEKSRLLSDRFSAERPKGSFSTLEIQRTEQGDSAMYLCASSFGGGRASYNEQFFGPGTRLTVL.

CDR3 residues: CASSLNNYEQYF. The DNA for the CDR3 is TGTGCCAGCAGTCTAAATAACTACGAGCAGTACTTC. The chain uses TRBV28 and TRBJ2-7, with D unresolved. The germline V gene encodes CDR1 MDHEN and CDR2 SYDVKM. Trimming cost V 5 bases and J 3 bases, with 8 bases left between them. CDR3 length equals 12 residues.

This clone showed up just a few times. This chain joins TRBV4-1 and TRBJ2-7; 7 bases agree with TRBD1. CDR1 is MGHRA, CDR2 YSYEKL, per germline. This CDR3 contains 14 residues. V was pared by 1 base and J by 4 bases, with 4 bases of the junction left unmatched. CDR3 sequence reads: CASSQVQGDYEQYF. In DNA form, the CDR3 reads TGCGCCAGCAGCCAAGTTCAGGGGGATTACGAGCAGTACTTC.

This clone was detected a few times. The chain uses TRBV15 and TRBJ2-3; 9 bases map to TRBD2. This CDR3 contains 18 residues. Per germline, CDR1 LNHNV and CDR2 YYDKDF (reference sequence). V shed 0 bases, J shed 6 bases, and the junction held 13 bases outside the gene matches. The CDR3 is CATSREAGGVYSRDTQYF. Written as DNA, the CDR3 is TGTGCCACCAGCAGAGAAGCGGGGGGAGTCTACTCACGGGATACGCAGTATTTT.

The CDR3 DNA follows: TGTGCCAGCAGCTTTCCGGGACAGGGAGCCTACGAGCAGTACTTC. Its protein is CASSFPGQGAYEQYF. V and J are TRBV7-8 and TRBJ2-7, with TRBD1 matching 9 bases. This CDR3 spans 15 amino acids. CDR1 is SGHVS, CDR2 FQNEAQ, per germline. The junction had 5 bases not matched to a gene; V was cut back by 3 bases and J by 2 bases.

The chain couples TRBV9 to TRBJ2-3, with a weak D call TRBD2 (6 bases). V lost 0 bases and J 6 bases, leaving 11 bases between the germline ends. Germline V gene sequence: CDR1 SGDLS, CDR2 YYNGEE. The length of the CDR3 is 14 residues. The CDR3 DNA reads TGTGCCAGCAGCGTAGAGGCGGGACGTGATACGCAGTATTTT. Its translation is CASSVEAGRDTQYF.

The CDR3 region has the DNA TGTGCCAGCAATCCAGGGGTACGTTCACCCCTCCACTTT. Protein sequence: CASNPGVRSPLHF. The V call is TRBV28, the J call TRBJ1-6, with TRBD1 as a possible D gene (6 bases). V gave up 7 bases and J gave up 9 bases, with 13 bases separating them. The CDR3 length is 13 residues. The germline V gene encodes CDR1 MDHEN and CDR2 SYDVKM.

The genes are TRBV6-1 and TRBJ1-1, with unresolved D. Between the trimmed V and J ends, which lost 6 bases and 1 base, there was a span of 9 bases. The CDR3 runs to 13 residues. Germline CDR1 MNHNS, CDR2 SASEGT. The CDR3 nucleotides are TGTGCCAGCAGCGTGACATCGAACACTGAAGCTTTCTTT. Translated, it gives CASSVTSNTEAFF.

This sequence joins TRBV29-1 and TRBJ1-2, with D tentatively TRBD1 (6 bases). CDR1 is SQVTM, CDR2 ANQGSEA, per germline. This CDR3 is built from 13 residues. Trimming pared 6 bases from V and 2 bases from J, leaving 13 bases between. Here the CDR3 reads CSVATGQNYGYTF. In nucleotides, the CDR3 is TGCAGCGTCGCCACCGGACAGAACTATGGCTACACCTTC.

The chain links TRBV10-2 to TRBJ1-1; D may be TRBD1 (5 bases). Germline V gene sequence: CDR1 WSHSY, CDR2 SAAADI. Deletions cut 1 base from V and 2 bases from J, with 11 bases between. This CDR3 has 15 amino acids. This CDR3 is CASSEWEGPNTEAFF. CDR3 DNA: TGCGCCAGCAGTGAGTGGGAGGGGCCCAACACTGAAGCTTTCTTT.

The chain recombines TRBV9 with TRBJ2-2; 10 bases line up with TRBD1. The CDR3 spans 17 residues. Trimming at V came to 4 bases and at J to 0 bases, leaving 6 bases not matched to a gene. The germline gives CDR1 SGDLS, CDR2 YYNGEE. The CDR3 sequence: CASSPPDRGPNTGELFF. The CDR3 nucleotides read TGTGCCAGCAGCCCCCCCGACAGGGGGCCGAACACCGGGGAGCTGTTTTTT.

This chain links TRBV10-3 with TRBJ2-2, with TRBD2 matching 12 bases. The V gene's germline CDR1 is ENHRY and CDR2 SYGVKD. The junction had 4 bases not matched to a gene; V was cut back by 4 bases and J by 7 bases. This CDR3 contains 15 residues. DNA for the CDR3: TGTGCCATCAGTGGGACTAGCGGGAATGGCGGGGAGCTGTTTTTT. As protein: CAISGTSGNGGELFF.

This CDR3 reads CASSAQRGNSYNSPLHF. In DNA form, the CDR3 reads TGTGCCAGCAGCGCACAAAGGGGGAACTCCTATAATTCACCCCTCCACTTT. This rearrangement joins TRBV9 to TRBJ1-6; a possible D gene is TRBD1 (6 bases). The CDR3 extends over 17 amino acids. V lost 3 bases and J 0 bases, leaving 13 bases between the germline ends. Germline assignment: CDR1 SGDLS and CDR2 YYNGEE.

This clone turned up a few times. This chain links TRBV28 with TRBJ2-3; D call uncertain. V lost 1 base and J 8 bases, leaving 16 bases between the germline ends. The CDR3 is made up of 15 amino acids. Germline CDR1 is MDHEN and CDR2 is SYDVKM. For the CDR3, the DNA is TGTGCCAGCAGTTTATCGATGGTTAGTCTTGGTACGCAGTATTTT. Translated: CASSLSMVSLGTQYF.

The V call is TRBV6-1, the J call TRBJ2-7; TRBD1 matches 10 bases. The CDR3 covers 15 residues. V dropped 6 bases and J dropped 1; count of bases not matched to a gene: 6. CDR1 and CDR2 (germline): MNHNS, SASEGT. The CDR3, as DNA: TGTGCCAGCAGGACCGGGACAGGGGTTTCCTACGAGCAGTACTTC. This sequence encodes CASRTGTGVSYEQYF.

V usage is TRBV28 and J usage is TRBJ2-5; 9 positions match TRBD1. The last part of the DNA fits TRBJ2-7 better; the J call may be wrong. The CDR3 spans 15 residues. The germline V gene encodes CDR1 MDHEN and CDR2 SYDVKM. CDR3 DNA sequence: TGTGCCAGCAGTCAATGGGGACAGGGTCTCTACGAGCAGTACTTC. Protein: CASSQWGQGLYEQYF.

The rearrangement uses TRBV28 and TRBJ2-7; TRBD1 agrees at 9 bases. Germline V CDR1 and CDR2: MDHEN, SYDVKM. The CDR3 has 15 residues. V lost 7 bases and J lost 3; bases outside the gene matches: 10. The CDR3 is CASTARGTGYYEQYF. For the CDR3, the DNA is TGTGCCAGCACCGCGAGGGGGACAGGGTACTACGAGCAGTACTTC.

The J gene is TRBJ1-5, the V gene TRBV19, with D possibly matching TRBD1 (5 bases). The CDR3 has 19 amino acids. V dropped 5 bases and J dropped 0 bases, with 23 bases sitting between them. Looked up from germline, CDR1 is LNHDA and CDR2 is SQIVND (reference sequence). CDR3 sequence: CASSSFGGAAQYSNQPQHF. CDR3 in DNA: TGTGCCAGTAGTTCCTTTGGTGGGGCAGCACAATATAGCAATCAGCCCCAGCATTTT.